The T cell receptor (beta chain) under discussion was sequenced for a study of shared clonotypes between healthy human individuals (dated by TCRdb to the early 2020s). Broadly, across the study: The cohort included three men and a couple of women between 18 and 49 years of age. For each donor, CD4 naive and CD4 memory were each given three plates, CD8 naive was given two plates, and CD8 memory was given one plate. Blood TCR repertoires of five healthy adults were deeply sequenced to estimate repertoire size and the extent of clonotype sharing between individuals. To increase sequencing depth and limit assay-specific biases, different laboratories used diverse techniques to prepare libraries and sequence TCR repertoires. Between about 0.8 and 9.5 billion PBMCs per donor were obtained by leukapheresis.

Using the deep immunoSEQ assay, multiplex PCR amplified TCR CDR3 regions from genomic DNA. Extracted genomic DNA from each cell subset was distributed evenly across all wells of several immunoSEQ 96-well plates, and each plate was treated as a replicate. For sorted subsets, approximately 210 ng genomic DNA, equal to about 30,000 T cell genomes, was loaded into each replicate PCR. The purified libraries were quantified using a Qubit 3.0 fluorometer, sized with a Bioanalyzer 2100, and then quantified again using the KAPA Library Quantification kit. Every immunoSEQ 96-well plate was sequenced on a dedicated single-read 150-cycle Illumina NextSeq 550 flow cell. The authors processed their data as follows. Because the immunoSEQ output included only junctional sequences and no quality scores, the filtering could not be the same as the filtering used for full-length reads. Sequences were annotated with PyIR, a Python wrapper for IgBLAST v1.9, and V/J genes and CDR3 were assigned using IMGT germline references. Reads were removed for weak V/J assignments (E-value above 1e-6), missing CDR3, stop codons, out-of-frame junctions, or ambiguous translated residues. V3J clonotypes were defined as sequences sharing an identical inferred V gene, J gene, and CDR3 amino acid sequence. Percentage overlap between repertoires was computed as shared unique clonotypes divided by the size of the smaller repertoire. Repertoire richness was assessed with RTK rarefaction, the Chao1 estimator, and Recon v2.1 estimates of unobserved clonotypes. OLGA was used to compute generation probabilities for all TCRbeta clonotypes that the gDNA method yielded from a few donors. Entries here come from immuneACCESS through TCRdb and include only in-frame sequences with V and J called. Some clones fail to appear in such tables; in the studies checked, an unresolved V gene covers under half of the shortfall, and the cause of the remainder is unknown. For V, J and clone size, that table is used; D and trimming come from the DNA. For this sample there are approximately 1.4 million clones; 95% to 99% appear just once. Of the sample, about 0.4% falls within the top ten clones.

The donors were healthy, HIV-negative adults with no recently reported acute infections or vaccinations. Every donor was a Caucasian adult living in Nashville, Tennessee, USA. CD4+ T cells were enriched by magnetic negative selection; naive cells were then positively selected on CD45RA, and the negative fraction formed the memory subset. Blood was collected by leukapheresis, and PBMCs were isolated by Ficoll-Histopaque density gradient centrifugation and then cryopreserved in liquid nitrogen vapor phase. Purity and quantity of every magnetically sorted T cell population were checked by analytical flow cytometry. Genomic DNA was isolated from each sorted fraction and quantified by UV absorbance on a Nanodrop 2000c. With regard to this clone: Its binding antigen is unknown. Per-nucleotide qualities are absent, and no much larger clonotype sits a single base away. The sample holds other DNA sequences that translate to the same CDR3.

Inclusive of the bounding cysteine and phenylalanine, the CDR3 is 14 residues long. Of all the DNA, just the CDR3 is kept, 42 bases in frame from base 1. Looking up the germline V gene yields CDR1 SNHLY and CDR2 FYNNEI. Trimming at the junction amounts to 8 bases on V and 0 bases on J, and the germline ends lie 8 bases apart. General findings and caveats noted by the study authors: The small number of donors limited the genetic and exposure-history diversity represented. Only blood was sampled, and tissue TCR repertoires likely differ from those in blood. Sharing across four donors was observed for roughly 5.4% of naive CD4, over 3% of naive CD8, over 2% of memory CD4, and less than 0.45% of memory CD8 clonotypes. Compared with non-shared clonotypes, clonotypes shared by all four sorted-subset donors had higher generation probabilities. Naive subsets generally had larger estimated clonotype richness than memory subsets. Pairwise subsampling led to the expectation that sequencing depth would affect the degree of clonotype sharing among donors. Even with the large sequencing depth, rarefaction of the sorted-subset datasets indicated that sequencing was incomplete.

What was sequenced was naive CD4+ T cells sorted from blood. What this sample's cell subset or site label stands for: CD45RA+ positively selected. The V and J genes are TRBV2 and TRBJ2-6; the D gene is perhaps TRBD1 or TRBD2, each of them matching over 5 bases. This receptor was taken from a man in his thirties or forties in good health. CDR3 sequence: CASSGGSGANVLTF. The sequence in DNA is TGTGCCAGCTCTGGGGGCTCTGGGGCCAACGTCCTGACTTTC.